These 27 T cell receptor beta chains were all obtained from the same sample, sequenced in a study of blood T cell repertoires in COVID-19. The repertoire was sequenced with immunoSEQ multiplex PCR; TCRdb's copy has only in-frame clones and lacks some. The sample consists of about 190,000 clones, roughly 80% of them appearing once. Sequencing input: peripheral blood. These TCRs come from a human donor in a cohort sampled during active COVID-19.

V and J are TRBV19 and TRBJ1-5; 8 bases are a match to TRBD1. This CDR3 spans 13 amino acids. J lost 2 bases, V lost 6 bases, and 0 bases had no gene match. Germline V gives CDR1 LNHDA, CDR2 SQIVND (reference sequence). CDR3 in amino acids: CASRDRGNQPQHF. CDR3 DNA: TGTGCCAGTAGGGACAGGGGCAATCAGCCCCAGCATTTT. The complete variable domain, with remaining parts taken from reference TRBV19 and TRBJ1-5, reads DGGITQSPKYLFRKEGQNVTLSCEQNLNHDAMYWYRQDPGQGLRLIYYSQIVNDFQKGDIAEGYSVSREKKESFPLTVTSAQKNPTAFYLCASRDRGNQPQHFGDGTRLSIL.

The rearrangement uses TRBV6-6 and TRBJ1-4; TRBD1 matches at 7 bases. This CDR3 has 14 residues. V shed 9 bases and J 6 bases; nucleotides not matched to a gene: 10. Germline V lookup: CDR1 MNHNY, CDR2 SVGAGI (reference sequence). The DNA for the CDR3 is TGTGCCAGTAGAACACGGGACAGAGATGAAAAACTGTTTTTT. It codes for CASRTRDRDEKLFF.

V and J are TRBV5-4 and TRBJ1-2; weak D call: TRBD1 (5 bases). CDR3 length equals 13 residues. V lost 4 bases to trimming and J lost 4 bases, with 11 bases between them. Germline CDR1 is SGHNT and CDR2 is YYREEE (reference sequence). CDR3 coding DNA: TGTGCCAGCAGCGGCGCAGGGATCTATGGCTACACCTTC. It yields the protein CASSGAGIYGYTF.

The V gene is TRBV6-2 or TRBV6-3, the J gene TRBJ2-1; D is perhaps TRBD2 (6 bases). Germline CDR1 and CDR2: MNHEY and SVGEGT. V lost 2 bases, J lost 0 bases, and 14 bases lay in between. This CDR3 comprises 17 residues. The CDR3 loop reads CASSYGGTISSYNEQFF. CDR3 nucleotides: TGTGCCAGCAGTTACGGCGGGACGATAAGCTCCTACAATGAGCAGTTCTTC.

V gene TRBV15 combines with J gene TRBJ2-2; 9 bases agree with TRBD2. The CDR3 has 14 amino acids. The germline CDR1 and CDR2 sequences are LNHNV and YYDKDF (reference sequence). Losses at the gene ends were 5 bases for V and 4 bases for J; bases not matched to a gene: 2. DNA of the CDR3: TGTGCCACCAGCCAAGCGGGAGGCACCGGGGAGCTGTTTTTT. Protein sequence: CATSQAGGTGELFF.

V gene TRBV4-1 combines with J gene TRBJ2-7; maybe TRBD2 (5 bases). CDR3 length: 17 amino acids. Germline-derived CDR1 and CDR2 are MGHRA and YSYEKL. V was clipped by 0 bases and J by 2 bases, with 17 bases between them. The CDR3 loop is CASSQDFGGGPPYEQYF. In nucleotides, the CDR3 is TGCGCCAGCAGCCAAGATTTTGGAGGCGGGCCGCCCTACGAGCAGTACTTC.

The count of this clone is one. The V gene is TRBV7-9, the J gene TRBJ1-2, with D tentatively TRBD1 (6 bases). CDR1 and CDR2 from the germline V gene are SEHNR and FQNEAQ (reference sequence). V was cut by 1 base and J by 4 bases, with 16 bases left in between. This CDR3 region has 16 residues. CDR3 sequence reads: CASSLGLQGTGYGYTF. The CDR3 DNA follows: TGTGCCAGCAGCTTAGGCCTACAGGGAACCGGCTATGGCTACACCTTC.

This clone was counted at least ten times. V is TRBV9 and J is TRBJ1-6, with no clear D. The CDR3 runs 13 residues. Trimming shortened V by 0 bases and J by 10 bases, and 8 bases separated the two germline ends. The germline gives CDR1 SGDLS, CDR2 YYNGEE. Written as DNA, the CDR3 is TGTGCCAGCAGCGTAGATGTTAGATCACCCCTCCACTTT. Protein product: CASSVDVRSPLHF.

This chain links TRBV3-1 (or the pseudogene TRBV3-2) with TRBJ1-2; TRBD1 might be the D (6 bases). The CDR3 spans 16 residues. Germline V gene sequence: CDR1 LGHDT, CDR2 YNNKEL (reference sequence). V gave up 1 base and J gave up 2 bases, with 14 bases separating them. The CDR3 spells CASSQGTGFANYGYTF. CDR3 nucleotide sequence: TGTGCCAGCAGCCAAGGTACAGGGTTCGCGAACTATGGCTACACCTTC.

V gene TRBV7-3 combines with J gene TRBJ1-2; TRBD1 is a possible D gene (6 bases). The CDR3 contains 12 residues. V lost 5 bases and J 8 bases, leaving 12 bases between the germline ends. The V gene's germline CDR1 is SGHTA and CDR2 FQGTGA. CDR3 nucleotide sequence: TGTGCCAGCAGCGGACCAAGGGGGGGCTACACCTTC. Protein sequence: CASSGPRGGYTF.

CDR3 loop: CASGTPKGFGYEQYF. CDR3 DNA sequence: TGTGCCAGCGGCACTCCCAAGGGGTTTGGGTACGAGCAGTACTTC. The chain uses TRBV27 and TRBJ2-7, with D tentatively TRBD1 (5 bases). V dropped 8 bases and J dropped 4 bases, with 21 bases sitting between them. In germline, CDR1 is MNHEY, CDR2 SMNVEV (reference sequence). This CDR3 has 15 amino acids.

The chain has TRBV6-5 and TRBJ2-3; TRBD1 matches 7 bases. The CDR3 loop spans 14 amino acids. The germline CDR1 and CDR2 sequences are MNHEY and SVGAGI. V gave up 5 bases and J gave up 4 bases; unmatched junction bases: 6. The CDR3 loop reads CASSTLDRADTQYF. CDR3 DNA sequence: TGTGCCAGCAGTACTCTAGACAGGGCAGATACGCAGTATTTT.

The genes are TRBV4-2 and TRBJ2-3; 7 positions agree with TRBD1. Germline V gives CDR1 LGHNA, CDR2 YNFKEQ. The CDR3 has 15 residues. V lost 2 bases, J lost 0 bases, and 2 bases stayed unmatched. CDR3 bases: TGTGCCAGCAGCCAATTACAGGGGAGCACAGATACGCAGTATTTT. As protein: CASSQLQGSTDTQYF.

The DNA for the CDR3 is TGTGCCAGCAGCTATACCCCTTCCGGGACAGCCTACACCGGGGAGCTGTTTTTT. Residues: CASSYTPSGTAYTGELFF. The chain employs TRBV5-4 and TRBJ2-2, with TRBD1 identical over 7 bases. Trimming took 3 bases from V and 3 from J; bases not matched to a gene: 14. This CDR3 has 18 residues. Germline CDR1 and CDR2: SGHNT and YYREEE (reference sequence).

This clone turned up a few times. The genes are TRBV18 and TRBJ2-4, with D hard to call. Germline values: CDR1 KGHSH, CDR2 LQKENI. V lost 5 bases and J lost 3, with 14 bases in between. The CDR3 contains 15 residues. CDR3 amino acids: CASSGFGQNKNIQYF. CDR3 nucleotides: TGTGCCAGCTCAGGTTTTGGGCAAAACAAAAACATTCAGTACTTC.

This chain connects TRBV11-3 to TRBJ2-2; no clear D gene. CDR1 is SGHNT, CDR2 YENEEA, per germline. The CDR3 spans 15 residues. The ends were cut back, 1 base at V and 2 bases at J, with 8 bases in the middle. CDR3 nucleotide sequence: TGTGCCAGCAGCTTAGGAGGCCCCAACACCGGGGAGCTGTTTTTT. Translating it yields CASSLGGPNTGELFF.

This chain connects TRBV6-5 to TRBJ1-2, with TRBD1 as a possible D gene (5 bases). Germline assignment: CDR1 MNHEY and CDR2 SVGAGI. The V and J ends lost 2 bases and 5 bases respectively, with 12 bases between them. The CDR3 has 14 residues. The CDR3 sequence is CASSYEAGIYGYTF. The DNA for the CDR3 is TGTGCCAGCAGTTACGAGGCAGGGATATATGGCTACACCTTC.

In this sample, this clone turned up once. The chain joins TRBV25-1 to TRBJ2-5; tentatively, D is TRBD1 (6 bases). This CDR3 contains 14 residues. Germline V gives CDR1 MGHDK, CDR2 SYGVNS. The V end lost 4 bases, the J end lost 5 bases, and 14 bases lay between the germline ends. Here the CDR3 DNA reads TGTGCCAGCAGTGGCCAGGGGCGCGCTGAGACCCAGTACTTC. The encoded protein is CASSGQGRAETQYF.

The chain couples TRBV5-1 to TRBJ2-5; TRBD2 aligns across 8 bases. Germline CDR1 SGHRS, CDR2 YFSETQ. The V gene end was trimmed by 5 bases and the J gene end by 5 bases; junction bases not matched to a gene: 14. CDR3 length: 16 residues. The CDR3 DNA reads TGCGCCAGCAGTCTGGGAGGCGGGAGGTCCGGGGAGACCCAGTACTTC. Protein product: CASSLGGGRSGETQYF.

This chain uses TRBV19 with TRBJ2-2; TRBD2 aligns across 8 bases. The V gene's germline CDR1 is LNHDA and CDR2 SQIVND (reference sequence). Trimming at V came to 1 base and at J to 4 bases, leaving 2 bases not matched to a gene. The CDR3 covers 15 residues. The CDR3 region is CASSIAGGRTGELFF. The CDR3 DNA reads TGTGCCAGTAGTATAGCGGGGGGGCGCACCGGGGAGCTGTTTTTT.

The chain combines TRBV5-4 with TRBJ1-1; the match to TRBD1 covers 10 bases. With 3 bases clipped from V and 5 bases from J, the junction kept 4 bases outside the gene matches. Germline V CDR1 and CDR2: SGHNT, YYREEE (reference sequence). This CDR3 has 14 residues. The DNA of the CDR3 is TGTGCCAGCAGCTCCGACAGGGGGCTAACTGAAGCTTTCTTT. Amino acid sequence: CASSSDRGLTEAFF.

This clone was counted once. Here the CDR3 reads CASRLGLSNQPQHF. In DNA form, the CDR3 reads TGTGCCAGCAGGTTGGGCCTCTCCAATCAGCCCCAGCATTTT. This sequence joins TRBV2 and TRBJ1-5, with D hard to call. The CDR3 covers 14 residues. The germline gives CDR1 SNHLY, CDR2 FYNNEI. The V end lost 6 bases, the J end lost 3 bases, and 12 bases lay between the germline ends. The complete variable domain, with remaining parts taken from reference TRBV2 and TRBJ1-5, reads EPEVTQTPSHQVTQMGQEVILRCVPISNHLYFYWYRQILGQKVEFLVSFYNNEISEKSEIFDDQFSVERPDGSNFTLKIRSTKLEDSAMYFCASRLGLSNQPQHFGDGTRLSIL.

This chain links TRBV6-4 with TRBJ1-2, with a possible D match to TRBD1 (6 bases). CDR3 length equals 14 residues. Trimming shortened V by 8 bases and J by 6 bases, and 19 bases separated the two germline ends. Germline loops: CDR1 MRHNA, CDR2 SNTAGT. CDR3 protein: CASSKDRYSNGYTF. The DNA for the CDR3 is TGTGCCAGCTCGAAAGACAGGTATTCTAATGGCTACACCTTC.

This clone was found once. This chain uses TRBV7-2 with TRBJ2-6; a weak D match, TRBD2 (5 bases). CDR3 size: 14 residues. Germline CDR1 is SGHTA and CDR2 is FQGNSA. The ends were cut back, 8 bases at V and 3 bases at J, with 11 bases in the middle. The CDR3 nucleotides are TGTGCCAGCGGCGGGCGCCATGGGGCCAACGTCCTGACTTTC. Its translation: CASGGRHGANVLTF.

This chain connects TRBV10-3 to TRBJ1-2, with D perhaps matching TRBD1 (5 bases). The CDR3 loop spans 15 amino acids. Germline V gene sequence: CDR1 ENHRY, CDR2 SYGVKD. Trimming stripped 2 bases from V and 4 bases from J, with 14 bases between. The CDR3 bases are TGTGCCATCAGTGAGGGTCCAGGGAAGGTCTATGGCTACACCTTC. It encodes CAISEGPGKVYGYTF.

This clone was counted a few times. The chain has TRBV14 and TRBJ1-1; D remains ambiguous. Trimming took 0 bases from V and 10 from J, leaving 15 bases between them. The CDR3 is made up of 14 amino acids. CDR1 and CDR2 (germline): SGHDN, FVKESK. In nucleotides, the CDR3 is TGTGCCAGCAGCCAAGATGAACGAGGGATCGGAGCTTTCTTT. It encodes CASSQDERGIGAFF.

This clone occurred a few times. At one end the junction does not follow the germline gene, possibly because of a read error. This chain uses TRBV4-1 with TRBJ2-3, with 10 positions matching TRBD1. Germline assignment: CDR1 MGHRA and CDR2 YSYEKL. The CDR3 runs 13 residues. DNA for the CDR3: TGCGCCAGCAGCCATGGGGGGACAGGGGCGATAAATTTT. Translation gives CASSHGGTGAINF.